The present entry profiles one T cell receptor beta chain with its context. Libraries were prepared by immunoSEQ multiplex PCR; TCRdb keeps only in-frame clonotypes and omits some of them. The sample has roughly 390,000 clones, roughly 85% seen once; the top ten hold 3.5% to 4%. The CDR3 consists of 16 residues. CDR1 MNHEY and CDR2 SVGAGI come from the germline V gene. V shed 0 bases, J shed 8 bases, and the junction held 6 bases outside the gene matches. This sample is part of a study of blood T cell repertoires in COVID-19. Study context: Nucleic acid was either cDNA or gDNA, and it came from T cells, B-cell-depleted T cells, or PBMCs.

The TCR sequence derives from a woman younger than 35 with acute or convalescent COVID-19. This rearrangement joins TRBV6-5 to TRBJ1-6, with 8 bases lining up with TRBD1. Sequencing was carried out using peripheral blood. The CDR3 bases are TGTGCCAGCAGTTACTCCGACAGGGGATGGGATTCACCCCTCCACTTT. Its protein product is CASSYSDRGWDSPLHF.